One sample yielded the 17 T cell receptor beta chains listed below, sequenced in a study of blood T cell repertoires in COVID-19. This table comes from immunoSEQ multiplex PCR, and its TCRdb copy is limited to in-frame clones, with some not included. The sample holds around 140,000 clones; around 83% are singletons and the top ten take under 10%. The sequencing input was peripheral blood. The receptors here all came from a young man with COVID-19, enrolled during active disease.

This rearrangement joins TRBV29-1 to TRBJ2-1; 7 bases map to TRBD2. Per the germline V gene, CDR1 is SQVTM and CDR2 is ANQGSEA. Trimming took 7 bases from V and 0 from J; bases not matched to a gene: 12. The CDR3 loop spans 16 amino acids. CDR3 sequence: CSGGPLAGSSYNEQFF. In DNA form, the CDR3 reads TGCAGCGGTGGCCCTTTAGCGGGTAGCTCCTACAATGAGCAGTTCTTC.

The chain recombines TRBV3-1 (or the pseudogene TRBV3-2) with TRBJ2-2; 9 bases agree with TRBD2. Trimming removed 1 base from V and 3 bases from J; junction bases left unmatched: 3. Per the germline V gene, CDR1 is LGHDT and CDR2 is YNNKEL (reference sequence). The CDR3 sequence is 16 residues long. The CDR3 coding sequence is TGTGCCAGCAGCCAAGGGACTAGCGAATACACCGGGGAGCTGTTTTTT. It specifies CASSQGTSEYTGELFF.

The chain's CDR3 is CASSHRGINTEAFF. CDR3 nucleotides: TGTGCCAGCAGTCACAGGGGGATAAACACTGAAGCTTTCTTT. This rearrangement joins TRBV6-2 or TRBV6-3 to TRBJ1-1; 8 bases align to TRBD1. The CDR3 is made up of 14 amino acids. The V segment lost 5 bases and the J segment 2 bases; nucleotides outside the gene matches: 4. Germline V lookup: CDR1 MNHEY, CDR2 SVGEGT.

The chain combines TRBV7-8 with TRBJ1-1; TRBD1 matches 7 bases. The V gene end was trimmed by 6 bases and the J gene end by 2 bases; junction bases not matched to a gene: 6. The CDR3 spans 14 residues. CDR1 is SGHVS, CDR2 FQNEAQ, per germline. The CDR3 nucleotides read TGTGCCAGCAGTCCGGGGACAGTTAACACTGAAGCTTTCTTT. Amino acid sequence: CASSPGTVNTEAFF.

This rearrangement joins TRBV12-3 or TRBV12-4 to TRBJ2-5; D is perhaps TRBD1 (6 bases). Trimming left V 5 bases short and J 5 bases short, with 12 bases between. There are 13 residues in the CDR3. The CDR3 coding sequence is TGTGCCAGCAGTACAACAGGGAGCGAGACCCAGTACTTC. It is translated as CASSTTGSETQYF.

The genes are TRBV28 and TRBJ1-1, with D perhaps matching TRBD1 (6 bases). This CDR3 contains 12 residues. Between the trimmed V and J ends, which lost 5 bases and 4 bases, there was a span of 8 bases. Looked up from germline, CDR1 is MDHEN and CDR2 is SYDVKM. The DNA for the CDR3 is TGTGCCAGCAGTCAACAGGGCACTGAAGCTTTCTTT. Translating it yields CASSQQGTEAFF.

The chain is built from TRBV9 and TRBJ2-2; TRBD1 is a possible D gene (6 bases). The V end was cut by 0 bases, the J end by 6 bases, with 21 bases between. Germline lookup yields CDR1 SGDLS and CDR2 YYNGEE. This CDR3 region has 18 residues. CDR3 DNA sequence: TGTGCCAGCAGCGTAGCTACAAGGCTGGGGGCGGCGGCCGGGGAGCTGTTTTTT. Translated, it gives CASSVATRLGAAAGELFF.

In nucleotides, the CDR3 is TGTGCCACCAGTGACAAAACAGGGAATGAGCAGTTCTTC. Its translation is CATSDKTGNEQFF. V is TRBV24-1 and J is TRBJ2-1, with D perhaps matching TRBD1 (6 bases). CDR1 and CDR2 (germline): KGHDR, SFDVKD. The CDR3 totals 13 residues. Trimming took 4 bases from V and 7 from J, leaving 10 bases between them.

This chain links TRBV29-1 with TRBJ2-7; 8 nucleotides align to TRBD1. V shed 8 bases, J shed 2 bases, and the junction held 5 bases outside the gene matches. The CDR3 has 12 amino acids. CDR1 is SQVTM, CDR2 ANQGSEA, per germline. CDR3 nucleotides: TGCAGCACCACAGGGGGGACCTACGAGCAGTACTTC. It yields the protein CSTTGGTYEQYF.

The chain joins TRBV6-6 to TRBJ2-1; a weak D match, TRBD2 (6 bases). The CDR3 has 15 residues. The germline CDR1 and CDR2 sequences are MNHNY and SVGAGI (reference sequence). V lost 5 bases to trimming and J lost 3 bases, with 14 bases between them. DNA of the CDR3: TGTGCCAGCAGTCGGGAGCCGGAGTACTACAATGAGCAGTTCTTC. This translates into CASSREPEYYNEQFF.

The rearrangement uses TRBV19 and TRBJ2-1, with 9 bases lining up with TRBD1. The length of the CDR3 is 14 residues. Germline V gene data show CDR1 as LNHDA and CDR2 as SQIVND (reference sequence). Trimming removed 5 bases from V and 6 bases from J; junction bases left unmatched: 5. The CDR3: CASSYDRGANEQFF. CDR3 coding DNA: TGTGCCAGTAGTTACGACAGGGGGGCCAATGAGCAGTTCTTC.

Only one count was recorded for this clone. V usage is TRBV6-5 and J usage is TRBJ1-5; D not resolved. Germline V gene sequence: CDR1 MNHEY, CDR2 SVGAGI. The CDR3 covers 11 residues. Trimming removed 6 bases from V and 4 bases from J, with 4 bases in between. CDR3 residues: CASSLNQPQHF. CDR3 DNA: TGTGCCAGCAGCCTGAATCAGCCCCAGCATTTT.

DNA for the CDR3: TGTGCCAGCAGCTCTCTAGCGGGAGGGCCGAGAGAGCAGTACTTC. Encoded protein: CASSSLAGGPREQYF. The chain combines TRBV5-4 with TRBJ2-7, with 12 bases aligning to TRBD2. Germline CDR1 reads SGHNT; CDR2 reads YYREEE (reference sequence). The ends lost 3 bases at V and 7 bases at J; junction bases unmatched: 8. The CDR3 has 15 amino acids.

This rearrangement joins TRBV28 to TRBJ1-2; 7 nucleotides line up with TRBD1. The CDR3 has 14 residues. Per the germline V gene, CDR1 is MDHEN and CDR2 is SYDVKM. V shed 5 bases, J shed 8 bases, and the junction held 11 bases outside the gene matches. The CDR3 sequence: CASSLRQGVWGYTF. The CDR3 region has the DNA TGTGCCAGCAGTCTCCGACAGGGAGTCTGGGGCTACACCTTC.

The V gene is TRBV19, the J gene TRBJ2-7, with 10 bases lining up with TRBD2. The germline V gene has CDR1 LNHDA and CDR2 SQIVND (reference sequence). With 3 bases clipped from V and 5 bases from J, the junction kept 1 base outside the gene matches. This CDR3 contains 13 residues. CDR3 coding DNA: TGTGCCAGTAGTATCCTAGCGGGAGACGAGCAGTACTTC. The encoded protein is CASSILAGDEQYF.

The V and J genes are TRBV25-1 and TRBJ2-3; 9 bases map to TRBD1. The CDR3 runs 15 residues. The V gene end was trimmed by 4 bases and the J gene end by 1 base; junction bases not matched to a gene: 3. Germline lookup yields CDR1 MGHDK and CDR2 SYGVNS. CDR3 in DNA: TGTGCCAGCAGTGCTACAGGGGGCGGCACAGATACGCAGTATTTT. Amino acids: CASSATGGGTDTQYF.

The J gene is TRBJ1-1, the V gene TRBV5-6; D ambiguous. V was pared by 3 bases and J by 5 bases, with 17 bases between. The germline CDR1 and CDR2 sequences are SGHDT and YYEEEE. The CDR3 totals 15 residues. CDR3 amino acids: CASSYRARRRTEAFF. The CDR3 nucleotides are TGTGCCAGCAGCTACCGTGCTCGGAGGCGGACTGAAGCTTTCTTT.